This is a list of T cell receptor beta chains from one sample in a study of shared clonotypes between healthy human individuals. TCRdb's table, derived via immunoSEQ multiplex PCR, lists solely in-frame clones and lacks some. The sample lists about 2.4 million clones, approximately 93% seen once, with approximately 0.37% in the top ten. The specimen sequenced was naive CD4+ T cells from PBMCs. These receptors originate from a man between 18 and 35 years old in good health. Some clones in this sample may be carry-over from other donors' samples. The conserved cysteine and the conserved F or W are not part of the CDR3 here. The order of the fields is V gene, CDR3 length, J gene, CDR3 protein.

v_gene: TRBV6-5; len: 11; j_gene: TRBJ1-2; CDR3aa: ASSYRQLDGYT
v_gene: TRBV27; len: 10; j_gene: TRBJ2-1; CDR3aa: ASSRTVNEQF
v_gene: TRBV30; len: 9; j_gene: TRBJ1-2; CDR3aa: AWSRTAGYT
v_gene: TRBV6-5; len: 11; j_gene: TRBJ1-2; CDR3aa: ASRQTGTPGYT
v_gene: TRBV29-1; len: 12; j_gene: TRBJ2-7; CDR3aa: SVGRTGPPGEQY
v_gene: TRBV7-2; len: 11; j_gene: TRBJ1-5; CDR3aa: ASRRDSNQPQH
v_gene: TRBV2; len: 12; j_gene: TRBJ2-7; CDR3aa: ASSDRRAPYEQY
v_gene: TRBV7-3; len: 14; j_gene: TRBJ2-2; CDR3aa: ASSQGGHANTGELF
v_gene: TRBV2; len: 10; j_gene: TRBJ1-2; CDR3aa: ASTGTPGGYT
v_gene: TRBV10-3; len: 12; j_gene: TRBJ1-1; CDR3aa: AITETGMNTEAF
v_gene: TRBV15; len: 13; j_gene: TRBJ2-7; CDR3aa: ATSREQLFGYEQY
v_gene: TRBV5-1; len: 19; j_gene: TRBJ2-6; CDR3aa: ASSSSIPGQFSPSGANVLT
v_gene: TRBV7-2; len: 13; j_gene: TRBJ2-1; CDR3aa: ASSLVQRSYNEQF
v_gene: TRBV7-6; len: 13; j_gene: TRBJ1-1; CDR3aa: ASSSIQGDGTEAF